Shown below are 15 T cell receptor beta chains from a single sample sequenced in a study of early stage breast cancer tumors. Data came from immunoSEQ multiplex PCR; TCRdb stores just in-frame clones and leaves some out. The table records approximately 50,000 clones, 65% to 80% of them present only once. Sequenced material: blood. These receptors were obtained from a person aged 25 to 40 with breast cancer.

This clone was seen only once. Other DNA sequences in the sample encode the same CDR3. V and J are TRBV27 and TRBJ1-1, with D unresolved. Trimming shortened V by 4 bases and J by 1 base, and 7 bases separated the two germline ends. CDR1 and CDR2 (germline): MNHEY, SMNVEV (reference sequence). The CDR3 is 13 amino acids. CDR3 loop: CASSYRRNTEAFF. The DNA for the CDR3 is TGTGCCAGCAGTTATAGGCGGAACACTGAAGCTTTCTTT.

This clone was seen once. The CDR3 bases are TGTGCCAGCTCACCGTCGGTTTCCTACAATGAGCAGTTCTTC. Translating it yields CASSPSVSYNEQFF. The V and J genes are TRBV18 and TRBJ2-1; D uncertain. Germline-derived CDR1 and CDR2 are KGHSH and LQKENI. Trimming left V 3 bases short and J 1 base short, with 7 bases between. This CDR3 is built from 14 residues.

This chain's CDR3 is CASSLGRASGNTIYF. CDR3 DNA sequence: TGTGCCAGCAGCTTAGGGCGGGCCTCTGGAAACACCATATATTTT. V gene TRBV7-9 combines with J gene TRBJ1-3; D gene ambiguous. From germline, CDR1 is SEHNR and CDR2 FQNEAQ (reference sequence). The CDR3 covers 15 residues. Trimming pared 1 base from V and 0 bases from J, leaving 7 bases between. The full variable domain, rest sourced from reference TRBV7-9 and TRBJ1-3, is DTGVSQNPRHKITKRGQNVTFRCDPISEHNRLYWYRQTLGQGPEFLTYFQNEAQLEKSRLLSDRFSAERPKGSFSTLEIQRTEQGDSAMYLCASSLGRASGNTIYFGEGSWLTVV.

The chain has TRBV5-1 and TRBJ1-1, with D uncertain. CDR3 length: 13 residues. The germline V gene encodes CDR1 SGHRS and CDR2 YFSETQ. V lost 1 base, J lost 0 bases, and 4 bases lay in between. CDR3 region: CASSLLVNTEAFF. CDR3 nucleotide sequence: TGCGCCAGCAGCTTGCTGGTGAACACTGAAGCTTTCTTT.

This chain joins TRBV6-5 and TRBJ2-2, with 8 bases that match TRBD2. Unmatched junction bases numbered 6, after V lost 7 bases and J lost 5 bases. The CDR3 extends over 14 amino acids. Looked up from germline, CDR1 is MNHEY and CDR2 is SVGAGI. This CDR3 is CASTSGGRTGELFF. As DNA, the CDR3 is TGTGCCAGCACCAGCGGGGGACGGACCGGGGAGCTGTTTTTT.

The rearrangement uses TRBV19 and TRBJ1-2, with 11 nucleotides matching TRBD1. Trimming at V came to 8 bases and at J to 1 base, leaving 6 bases not matched to a gene. The CDR3 has 15 residues. Germline V lookup: CDR1 LNHDA, CDR2 SQIVND (reference sequence). CDR3 amino acids: CASGTGGGYNYGYTF. The CDR3 region has the DNA TGTGCCAGTGGGACAGGGGGTGGCTATAACTATGGCTACACCTTC.

The rearrangement uses TRBV27 and TRBJ2-5; D call uncertain. The J call may be faulty, since TRBJ2-7 better matches the DNA end. This CDR3 spans 14 amino acids. Per the germline V gene, CDR1 is MNHEY and CDR2 is SMNVEV (reference sequence). CDR3 nucleotide sequence: TGTGCCAGCACCGAGGTAGGAAGCCCGAACGAGCAGTACTTC. It is translated as CASTEVGSPNEQYF.

The chain joins TRBV5-1 to TRBJ2-7; 10 bases fit TRBD2. CDR1 and CDR2 from the germline V gene are SGHRS and YFSETQ. The CDR3 loop spans 17 amino acids. V was clipped by 0 bases and J by 2 bases; unmatched bases: 8. The chain's CDR3 is CASSLASTSGKAYEQYF. In DNA form, the CDR3 reads TGCGCCAGCAGCTTGGCCTCCACTAGCGGGAAAGCCTACGAGCAGTACTTC.

Here the CDR3 DNA reads TGTGCCAGCAGCTTGAACCCTTTGGTTAGCACAGATACGCAGTATTTT. Translating gives CASSLNPLVSTDTQYF. This chain connects TRBV7-6 to TRBJ2-3; no clear D gene. Germline V gives CDR1 SGHVS, CDR2 FNYEAQ. With 3 bases removed from V and 0 bases from J, the gap between germline ends came to 13 bases. This CDR3 region has 16 residues.

The V and J genes are TRBV19 and TRBJ1-2, with D unclear. The V gene lost 6 bases and the J gene lost 0 bases, with 11 bases spanning the gap. Germline assignment: CDR1 LNHDA and CDR2 SQIVND (reference sequence). CDR3 length equals 14 residues. The CDR3 here is CASRLRGANYGYTF. DNA for the CDR3: TGTGCCAGTAGGTTGCGGGGAGCTAACTATGGCTACACCTTC.

The chain recombines TRBV6-5 with TRBJ2-1; D uncertain. V was shortened by 0 bases and J by 4 bases, with 13 bases between the two germline ends. Germline-derived CDR1 and CDR2 are MNHEY and SVGAGI. This CDR3 spans 16 amino acids. The CDR3 region is CASSYSRATLYNEQFF. CDR3 sequence (DNA): TGTGCCAGCAGTTACTCGAGAGCGACTCTATACAATGAGCAGTTCTTC.

The chain joins TRBV5-1 to TRBJ2-5; TRBD2 aligns across 11 bases. J lost 2 bases, V lost 2 bases, and 11 bases had no gene match. Germline V gene sequence: CDR1 SGHRS, CDR2 YFSETQ. The CDR3 loop spans 18 amino acids. CDR3: CASSLLAGVPNLQETQYF. The CDR3 coding sequence is TGCGCCAGCAGCTTACTAGCGGGAGTTCCCAATTTACAAGAGACCCAGTACTTC.

The CDR3 DNA reads TGTGCCAGCACCCGAGGACTAGCGGGCTCGGGGACCTACGAGCAGTACTTC. It translates to CASTRGLAGSGTYEQYF. V and J are TRBV9 and TRBJ2-7; TRBD2 matches 11 bases. With V trimmed by 6 bases and J by 2 bases, 13 bases remained unmatched. CDR1 and CDR2 (germline): SGDLS, YYNGEE. This CDR3 comprises 17 residues.

This clone was picked up a small number of times. V is TRBV6-1 and J is TRBJ1-2; TRBD1 is a possible D gene (5 bases). Trimming removed 6 bases at V and 3 bases at J, with 11 bases between. The germline CDR1 and CDR2 sequences are MNHNS and SASEGT. This CDR3 region has 13 residues. The CDR3 protein is CASRAGTDYGYTF. The DNA for the CDR3 is TGTGCCAGCAGGGCCGGGACGGACTATGGCTACACCTTC.

The CDR3 sequence is CASSLTGPNTEAFF. In nucleotides, the CDR3 is TGTGCCAGCAGCCTGACAGGACCGAACACTGAAGCTTTCTTT. The chain links TRBV7-9 to TRBJ1-1; D might be TRBD1 (6 bases). CDR1 is SEHNR, CDR2 FQNEAQ, per germline (reference sequence). The CDR3 length is 14 residues. The V end lost 5 bases, the J end lost 1 base, and 11 bases lay between the germline ends.